This passage covers 20 T cell receptor beta chains from one sample sequenced in a study of shared clonotypes between healthy human individuals. TCRdb's copy holds only in-frame clones and misses some; the assay was immunoSEQ multiplex PCR. The table lists about 580,000 clones, 95% to 98% of them singletons, with approximately 0.3% in the top ten. Terminally differentiated effector memory CD45RA+ cells were excluded by CCR7 positive selection of CD45RO-negative cells. The sequenced sample was naive CD8+ T cells sorted from blood. The origin of the receptors is a man under 40 in good health.

V is TRBV28 and J is TRBJ2-7, with 10 bases matching TRBD1. The V and J ends lost 2 bases and 5 bases, in that order; junction bases with no gene match: 9. This CDR3 is built from 16 residues. Germline CDR1 MDHEN, CDR2 SYDVKM. The CDR3 here is CASSLPHGTGVHEQYF. The CDR3 DNA reads as TGTGCCAGCAGTTTACCCCACGGGACAGGGGTACACGAGCAGTACTTC.

The rearrangement links TRBV29-1 to TRBJ2-2; a possible D gene is TRBD2 (5 bases). V gave up 1 base and J gave up 1 base, with 16 bases separating them. The CDR3 runs to 17 residues. Germline lookup yields CDR1 SQVTM and CDR2 ANQGSEA. The DNA of the CDR3 is TGCAGCGTTGAAGGGACCTTCGACGGACTGAACACCGGGGAGCTGTTTTTT. Translating gives CSVEGTFDGLNTGELFF.

The V and J genes are TRBV7-9 and TRBJ2-1; a possible D gene is TRBD2 (5 bases). The germline V and J ends were trimmed by 7 bases and 1 base, with 14 bases remaining between them. Germline CDR1 is SEHNR and CDR2 is FQNEAQ (reference sequence). The CDR3 runs 15 residues. The CDR3 nucleotides read TGTGCCAGCATCCACGAAGAGGGTTCCTACAATGAGCAGTTCTTC. It yields the protein CASIHEEGSYNEQFF.

This clone was counted a single time. The V gene is TRBV30, the J gene TRBJ2-5; 14 positions match TRBD2. Per the germline V gene, CDR1 is GTSNPN and CDR2 is SVGIG (reference sequence). Germline trimming cut 0 bases from V and 5 bases from J; bases unmatched to any gene: 8. The CDR3 spans 17 residues. CDR3 in amino acids: CAWSVKTSGRVWETQYF. The CDR3 nucleotides are TGTGCCTGGAGTGTTAAGACTAGCGGGAGGGTTTGGGAGACCCAGTACTTC.

The rearrangement uses TRBV27 and TRBJ1-5; the D is unclear. The germline gives CDR1 MNHEY, CDR2 SMNVEV (reference sequence). Trimming stripped 10 bases from V and 0 bases from J, with 13 bases between. There are 14 residues in the CDR3. The CDR3 sequence: CATARGLSNQPQHF. The CDR3 DNA reads as TGTGCCACGGCGCGCGGCCTTAGCAATCAGCCCCAGCATTTT.

V usage is TRBV6-5 and J usage is TRBJ1-4, with 8 bases aligning to TRBD1. This CDR3 spans 14 amino acids. The V segment lost 6 bases and the J segment 7 bases; nucleotides outside the gene matches: 7. From germline, CDR1 is MNHEY and CDR2 SVGAGI. The chain's CDR3 is CASSSTGAGEKLFF. In DNA form, the CDR3 reads TGTGCCAGCAGCTCGACAGGGGCGGGTGAAAAACTGTTTTTT.

The rearrangement uses TRBV6-5 and TRBJ1-2; D remains ambiguous. V was shortened by 0 bases and J by 8 bases, with 10 bases between the two germline ends. CDR1 is MNHEY and CDR2 is SVGAGI in the germline V gene. CDR3 length: 13 residues. The DNA of the CDR3 is TGTGCCAGCAGTTACTCGAGGGATTCGGGCTACACCTTC. Translation gives CASSYSRDSGYTF.

The chain links TRBV6-4 to TRBJ2-1; D unresolved. Trimming shortened V by 1 base and J by 5 bases, and 3 bases separated the two germline ends. Germline CDR1 and CDR2: MRHNA and SNTAGT. This CDR3 comprises 12 residues. Here the CDR3 reads CASSDWNNEQFF. For the CDR3, the DNA is TGTGCCAGCAGTGACTGGAACAATGAGCAGTTCTTC.

The gene calls are TRBV2 and TRBJ2-3, with TRBD2 matching 15 bases. The ends lost 7 bases at V and 2 bases at J; junction bases unmatched: 7. The CDR3 has 17 residues. The germline V gene encodes CDR1 SNHLY and CDR2 FYNNEI. For the CDR3, the DNA is TGTGCCAGCACCCCGAGGACTAGCGGGAGGGCCACAGATACGCAGTATTTT. Its protein product is CASTPRTSGRATDTQYF.

The gene calls are TRBV11-2 and TRBJ1-1, with D tentatively TRBD1 (5 bases). The CDR3 has 14 residues. CDR1 and CDR2 from the germline V gene are SGHAT and FQNNGV. V was shortened by 1 base and J by 3 bases, with 9 bases between the two germline ends. The CDR3 coding sequence is TGTGCCAGCAGCTTAGGGGGGTCGTACACTGAAGCTTTCTTT. Its protein product is CASSLGGSYTEAFF.

This rearrangement joins TRBV25-1 to TRBJ2-7, with D unresolved. CDR3 length: 16 amino acids. CDR1 and CDR2 (germline): MGHDK, SYGVNS. The germline V and J ends were trimmed by 1 base and 4 bases, with 17 bases remaining between them. CDR3 in amino acids: CASSESKAFNSYEQYF. The CDR3 coding sequence is TGTGCCAGCAGTGAATCGAAAGCCTTCAACTCATACGAGCAGTACTTC.

As to this clone: Other DNA sequences from this sample encode an identical CDR3 as well. Here the CDR3 reads CASSVQGYNEQFF. CDR3 coding DNA: TGTGCCAGTAGTGTTCAGGGTTACAATGAGCAGTTCTTC. This chain uses TRBV19 with TRBJ2-1, with a possible D match to TRBD1 (5 bases). Trimming took off 5 bases at V and 4 bases at J, with 9 bases between the two ends. The CDR3 covers 13 residues. Per the germline V gene, CDR1 is LNHDA and CDR2 is SQIVND (reference sequence).

This sequence joins TRBV6-5 and TRBJ2-7, with 13 positions matching TRBD2. This CDR3 is 15 amino acids long. From germline, CDR1 is MNHEY and CDR2 SVGAGI. Trimming cost V 5 bases and J 4 bases; bases outside gene matches: 5. The CDR3 bases are TGTGCCAGCAGTCCGACTAGCGGGGGGCTATACGAGCAGTACTTC. Translating gives CASSPTSGGLYEQYF.

The chain is built from TRBV27 and TRBJ1-5; maybe TRBD1 (5 bases). CDR1 is MNHEY and CDR2 is SMNVEV in the germline V gene (reference sequence). The V end was cut by 1 base, the J end by 6 bases, with 13 bases between. CDR3 size: 15 residues. The chain's CDR3 is CASSLFGLTGQPQHF. DNA for the CDR3: TGTGCCAGCAGTTTATTCGGCCTCACAGGTCAGCCCCAGCATTTT.

This chain joins TRBV28 and TRBJ2-7, with TRBD2 matching over 11 bases. This CDR3 has 15 residues. Germline V gives CDR1 MDHEN, CDR2 SYDVKM. Trimming at V came to 6 bases and at J to 4 bases, leaving 8 bases not matched to a gene. Here the CDR3 DNA reads TGTGCCAGCAGAGGGATAGCGGGAGGGCCTTACGAGCAGTACTTC. Amino acid sequence: CASRGIAGGPYEQYF.

The gene calls are TRBV19 and TRBJ2-1; TRBD2 matches at 11 bases. Germline CDR1 is LNHDA and CDR2 is SQIVND (reference sequence). CDR3 length equals 16 residues. The ends lost 6 bases at V and 8 bases at J; junction bases unmatched: 12. This CDR3 reads CASRFIAGGPIHEQFF. For the CDR3, the DNA is TGTGCCAGTAGGTTTATAGCGGGAGGGCCTATCCATGAGCAGTTCTTC.

This chain joins TRBV30 and TRBJ1-5, with a tentative D call TRBD1 (6 bases). CDR1 GTSNPN and CDR2 SVGIG come from the germline V gene (reference sequence). Trimming took off 4 bases at V and 5 bases at J, with 12 bases between the two ends. The CDR3 covers 13 residues. The DNA for the CDR3 is TGTGCCTGGACGGTGGGGGCGGATCAGCCCCAGCATTTT. Its translation is CAWTVGADQPQHF.

V and J are TRBV9 and TRBJ2-1; D tentatively fits TRBD1 or TRBD2 (5 bases each). The CDR3 sequence is 15 residues long. V lost 0 bases to trimming and J lost 1 base, with 8 bases between them. CDR1 and CDR2 (germline): SGDLS, YYNGEE. The CDR3 coding sequence is TGTGCCAGCAGCGTAGGGGGGAATTCCTACAATGAGCAGTTCTTC. Amino acid sequence: CASSVGGNSYNEQFF.

This chain uses TRBV14 with TRBJ1-1; 12 bases align to TRBD1. Trimming cost V 1 base and J 6 bases; bases outside gene matches: 6. CDR3 size: 16 residues. CDR1 SGHDN and CDR2 FVKESK come from the germline V gene. The CDR3, as DNA: TGTGCCAGCAGCCAAGTGGGACAGGGGGCGGTTGCTGAAGCTTTCTTT. Its protein product is CASSQVGQGAVAEAFF.

The chain employs TRBV7-6 and TRBJ2-4; D is perhaps TRBD1 (6 bases). CDR3 length: 14 amino acids. Germline assignment: CDR1 SGHVS and CDR2 FNYEAQ. V lost 1 base, J lost 13 bases, and 17 bases lay in between. The CDR3 reads CASSLEALGHPQYF. The CDR3 bases are TGTGCCAGCAGCTTAGAAGCCCTGGGACATCCACAGTACTTC.